This T cell receptor (beta chain) was recovered during a study of cytomegalovirus exposure and HLA in healthy donors. Study-level background: Per a later analysis, the approximately 690 first-cohort and 120 or so validation repertoires shared one platform.

Separate from the roughly 610-subject first cohort, the roughly 120-subject validation cohort was the one that the donors belonged to. Germline V gene data show CDR1 as SNHLY and CDR2 as FYNNEI. The V end was cut by 5 bases, the J end by 1 base, with 9 bases between. The CDR3 has 13 residues. As regards this clone: Antigen: not known.

Method: immunoSEQ multiplex PCR; TCRdb's copy keeps in-frame clones and lacks some. The sample carries about 190,000 clones, roughly 88% recorded once. Study-wide points: Generally TCR sequences proved uncommon, though certain public TCRs appeared in numerous donors. Cytomegalovirus-associated TCR beta chains were listed, numbering roughly 150.

This TCR came from a young woman in good health and CMV-seronegative. The V gene is TRBV2, the J gene TRBJ2-7; D is ambiguous. The sequencing sample was made of PBMCs. CDR3 DNA: TGTGCCAGCAGTCCCGACACATCCTACGAGCAGTACTTC. Its protein product is CASSPDTSYEQYF.